A selection of T cell receptor beta chains follows, all from one sample in a study of CD8+CD57+ T cells in acquired aplastic anemia. TCRdb fed the reads into MiXCR, producing one record per CDR3 protein. Of a few hundred thousand distinct CDR3 sequences in the sample, 40% to 60% are singletons; the top ten hold about 20%. Sample: sorted CD4+, CD8+, or CD8+CD57+ T cells (not recorded which) from PBMCs. The receptors derive from a human donor with aplastic anemia. The CDR3 runs from the conserved cysteine through the conserved F or W. D genes are given only for firm matches. Rows give clone size only sometimes, using once, few, many, or a class for an expanded clone.

clone size,J gene,D gene,V gene,CDR3 DNA,CDR3 protein
many,TRBJ1-5,TRBD1,TRBV12-3/TRBV12-4,TGTGCCAGCAGTTCGGGTGACAGGGCCCTTCGGGCCCAGCATTTT,CASSSGDRALRAQHF
many,TRBJ1-1,-,TRBV2,TGTGCCAGCAGTCCGGGGCCAGGGCTGAGCACTGAAGCTTTCTTT,CASSPGPGLSTEAFF
-,TRBJ1-2,TRBD1,TRBV29-1,TGCAGCGTATCCCAGGGGGTTGACTATGGCTACACCTTC,CSVSQGVDYGYTF
many,TRBJ1-6,TRBD1,TRBV6-2/TRBV6-3,TGTGCCAGCAGTTCCACCCCGACAGGGGTGAATTCACCCCTCCACTTT,CASSSTPTGVNSPLHF
-,TRBJ1-6,-,TRBV2,TGTGCCAGCAGTGGGTTTGGGAATTCACCCCTCCACTTT,CASSGFGNSPLHF
many,TRBJ2-7,-,TRBV7-2,TGTGCCAGCAGCCCGAGGCGGCCCCCCTACGAGCAGTACTTC,CASSPRRPPYEQYF
many,TRBJ1-1,-,TRBV12-3/TRBV12-4,TGTGCCAGCGGACTGGGTAGTAGGACAAACACTGAAGCTTTCTTT,CASGLGSRTNTEAFF
-,TRBJ2-7,TRBD1,TRBV10-3,TGTGCCATCAGCGGGACAGGGGCCTACGAGCAGTACTTC,CAISGTGAYEQYF
many,TRBJ1-2,TRBD1,TRBV5-8,TGTGCCAGCAGGCGCAGGGGGCGGGATGGCTACACCTTC,CASRRRGRDGYTF
-,TRBJ1-2,-,TRBV12-3/TRBV12-4,TGTGCCAGCAGTTTCTCGACAGGAGGTGACTATGGCTACACCTTC,CASSFSTGGDYGYTF
many,TRBJ2-2,TRBD2,TRBV10-3,TGTGCCATCAAGGGCGGGGGGGCCGCCGGGGAGCTGTTTTTT,CAIKGGGAAGELFF
many,TRBJ1-1,-,TRBV2,TGTGCCAGCAGCGACGGGGTTCCTAACACTGAAGCTTTCTTT,CASSDGVPNTEAFF
-,TRBJ1-4,-,TRBV4-1,TGCGCCAGCAGCGCGGGACTTAGTGAAAAACTGTTTTTT,CASSAGLSEKLFF
once,TRBJ2-1,-,TRBV10-3,TGTGCCATCAGTGAGCCAGGAAACACCTACGAGCAGTTCTTC,CAISEPGNTYEQFF
-,TRBJ1-2,TRBD1,TRBV24-1,TGTGCCACCAGTGATTTAGGGACAGCTGGCTACACCTTC,CATSDLGTAGYTF